A selection of T cell receptor beta chains follows, all from one sample in a study of cytotoxic CD8 clonotypes in ibrutinib-treated CLL. The table came from immunoSEQ multiplex PCR; TCRdb's copy has only in-frame clones and leaves some out. The sample consists of 33,000 or so clones, roughly 45% of them appearing once. Sequenced here: PBMCs, sampled before ibrutinib treatment. All receptors come from a human donor with chronic lymphocytic leukemia. CDR3s include the opening cysteine and the closing phenylalanine or tryptophan. The D gene is left open where the match is weak. Clone size appears in some rows only: once, few, many, or a class for an expanded clone.

abundance: -; d_gene: -; j_gene: TRBJ2-3; v_gene: TRBV7-3; CDR3aa: CASSSLGEDTQYF; CDR3nt: TGTGCCAGCAGCTCCCTTGGCGAAGATACGCAGTATTTT
abundance: -; d_gene: TRBD1; j_gene: TRBJ1-4; v_gene: TRBV18; CDR3aa: CASSPPIGRGQAEKLFF; CDR3nt: TGTGCCAGCTCACCACCGATCGGGAGGGGGCAGGCTGAAAAACTGTTTTTT
abundance: few; d_gene: TRBD2; j_gene: TRBJ2-3; v_gene: TRBV18; CDR3aa: CASSPLSGGLPTDTQYF; CDR3nt: TGTGCCAGCTCACCACTCAGCGGGGGCCTCCCCACAGATACGCAGTATTTT
abundance: many; d_gene: -; j_gene: TRBJ1-1; v_gene: TRBV25-1; CDR3aa: CASSRVWNTEAFF; CDR3nt: TGTGCCAGCAGTCGGGTTTGGAACACTGAAGCTTTCTTT
abundance: -; d_gene: TRBD1; j_gene: TRBJ2-7; v_gene: TRBV27; CDR3aa: CASSSRDRVTYEQYF; CDR3nt: TGTGCCAGCAGTAGCCGGGACAGGGTGACCTACGAGCAGTACTTC
abundance: -; d_gene: -; j_gene: TRBJ1-6; v_gene: TRBV6-5; CDR3aa: CASSSTSSPLHF; CDR3nt: TGTGCCAGCAGTTCAACTAGTTCACCCCTCCACTTT
abundance: -; d_gene: -; j_gene: TRBJ2-7; v_gene: TRBV7-2; CDR3aa: CASSHGGGPYEQYF; CDR3nt: TGTGCCAGCAGCCACGGGGGCGGCCCCTACGAGCAGTACTTC
abundance: -; d_gene: TRBD1; j_gene: TRBJ1-2; v_gene: TRBV19; CDR3aa: CASSIPTGAYYGYTF; CDR3nt: TGTGCCAGTAGTATCCCAACAGGGGCCTACTATGGCTACACCTTC
abundance: -; d_gene: -; j_gene: TRBJ2-2; v_gene: TRBV13; CDR3aa: CASSLGLTGELFF; CDR3nt: TGTGCCAGCAGCTTAGGCCTCACCGGGGAGCTGTTTTTT
abundance: -; d_gene: -; j_gene: TRBJ2-7; v_gene: TRBV11-2; CDR3aa: CASSSGQFGNEQYF; CDR3nt: TGTGCCAGCAGCTCCGGACAGTTTGGGAACGAGCAGTACTTC
abundance: -; d_gene: TRBD2; j_gene: TRBJ2-5; v_gene: TRBV29-1; CDR3aa: CSHVGLEGETQYF; CDR3nt: TGCAGCCATGTGGGACTAGAGGGGGAGACCCAGTACTTC
abundance: -; d_gene: -; j_gene: TRBJ2-1; v_gene: TRBV5-1; CDR3aa: CASSSGLTAYNEQFF; CDR3nt: TGCGCCAGCAGCTCAGGGTTAACCGCCTACAATGAGCAGTTCTTC
abundance: -; d_gene: -; j_gene: TRBJ2-2; v_gene: TRBV5-1; CDR3aa: CASSLGGARTGELFF; CDR3nt: TGCGCCAGCAGCTTGGGAGGGGCCCGCACCGGGGAGCTGTTTTTT
abundance: -; d_gene: -; j_gene: TRBJ2-5; v_gene: TRBV30; CDR3aa: CAWGGETQYF; CDR3nt: TGTGCCTGGGGGGGAGAGACCCAGTACTTC
abundance: few; d_gene: -; j_gene: TRBJ1-5; v_gene: TRBV5-1; CDR3aa: CASSPGSGPNQPQHF; CDR3nt: TGCGCCAGCAGCCCGGGATCCGGACCAAATCAGCCCCAGCATTTT
abundance: -; d_gene: -; j_gene: TRBJ1-2; v_gene: TRBV7-2; CDR3aa: CASSLALVPGRGYTF; CDR3nt: TGTGCCAGCAGCTTAGCGCTAGTCCCCGGACGGGGCTACACCTTC
abundance: -; d_gene: -; j_gene: TRBJ1-1; v_gene: TRBV5-6; CDR3aa: CASSLPANTEAFF; CDR3nt: TGTGCCAGCAGCTTGCCTGCGAACACTGAAGCTTTCTTT
abundance: -; d_gene: -; j_gene: TRBJ1-1; v_gene: TRBV5-6; CDR3aa: CASSPPTGGNTEAFF; CDR3nt: TGTGCCAGCAGCCCCCCGACGGGGGGGAACACTGAAGCTTTCTTT
abundance: many; d_gene: -; j_gene: TRBJ1-4; v_gene: TRBV6-1; CDR3aa: CASSYGSEGEKLFF; CDR3nt: TGTGCCAGCAGTTATGGGTCGGAGGGTGAAAAACTGTTTTTT
abundance: -; d_gene: -; j_gene: TRBJ1-6; v_gene: TRBV27; CDR3aa: CASSFSAGDFSPLHF; CDR3nt: TGTGCCAGCAGTTTCTCGGCGGGGGACTTTTCACCCCTCCACTTT
abundance: -; d_gene: TRBD1; j_gene: TRBJ2-7; v_gene: TRBV6-5; CDR3aa: CASSRPGTGASGYF; CDR3nt: TGTGCCAGCAGCCGACCCGGGACAGGGGCCTCGGGGTACTTC
abundance: -; d_gene: -; j_gene: TRBJ1-3; v_gene: TRBV18; CDR3aa: CASEDGGSGNTIYF; CDR3nt: TGTGCCAGCGAGGATGGGGGCTCTGGAAACACCATATATTTT
abundance: -; d_gene: -; j_gene: TRBJ1-4; v_gene: TRBV5-6; CDR3aa: CASSHQGEGGEKLFF; CDR3nt: TGTGCCAGCAGCCACCAGGGCGAAGGGGGTGAAAAACTGTTTTTT
abundance: -; d_gene: -; j_gene: TRBJ2-1; v_gene: TRBV7-6; CDR3aa: CASSPWGEGYNEQFF; CDR3nt: TGTGCCAGCAGCCCTTGGGGCGAGGGATACAATGAGCAGTTCTTC
abundance: -; d_gene: -; j_gene: TRBJ2-5; v_gene: TRBV6-5; CDR3aa: CASSYRPPQETQYF; CDR3nt: TGTGCCAGCAGTTACCGACCTCCCCAAGAGACCCAGTACTTC
abundance: -; d_gene: -; j_gene: TRBJ2-7; v_gene: TRBV4-1; CDR3aa: CASSQENGLEQYF; CDR3nt: TGCGCCAGCAGCCAAGAGAACGGCCTCGAGCAGTACTTC
abundance: -; d_gene: TRBD1; j_gene: TRBJ1-6; v_gene: TRBV7-9; CDR3aa: CASSFRTGNASPLHF; CDR3nt: TGTGCCAGCAGCTTCAGGACAGGGAACGCTTCACCCCTCCACTTT
abundance: few; d_gene: -; j_gene: TRBJ1-5; v_gene: TRBV19; CDR3aa: CASGPVGGNQPQHF; CDR3nt: TGTGCCAGTGGTCCTGTCGGGGGTAATCAGCCCCAGCATTTT
abundance: -; d_gene: -; j_gene: TRBJ1-5; v_gene: TRBV12-2; CDR3aa: CASRFPSLGQAFHQPQHF; CDR3nt: TGTGCAAGTCGCTTCCCATCCTTAGGGCAGGCGTTTCATCAGCCCCAGCATTTT
abundance: many; d_gene: -; j_gene: TRBJ1-1; v_gene: TRBV25-1; CDR3aa: CASSELGGAAFF; CDR3nt: TGTGCCAGCAGTGAACTGGGGGGTGCGGCTTTCTTT
abundance: -; d_gene: TRBD1; j_gene: TRBJ2-7; v_gene: TRBV18; CDR3aa: CASSPSTGAETYEQYF; CDR3nt: TGTGCCAGCTCGCCGTCGACAGGGGCTGAAACCTACGAGCAGTACTTC
abundance: -; d_gene: -; j_gene: TRBJ1-5; v_gene: TRBV9; CDR3aa: CASSVYPQEPQHF; CDR3nt: TGTGCCAGCAGCGTATACCCTCAAGAGCCCCAGCATTTT
abundance: -; d_gene: TRBD2; j_gene: TRBJ2-1; v_gene: TRBV6-1; CDR3aa: CASSGPGGGSYNEQFF; CDR3nt: TGTGCCAGCAGTGGACCCGGCGGGGGGTCCTACAATGAGCAGTTCTTC
abundance: few; d_gene: TRBD1; j_gene: TRBJ2-3; v_gene: TRBV5-1; CDR3aa: CASTQWGQADTDTQYF; CDR3nt: TGCGCCAGCACCCAATGGGGACAGGCCGACACAGATACGCAGTATTTT
abundance: few; d_gene: TRBD2; j_gene: TRBJ2-3; v_gene: TRBV4-2; CDR3aa: CASSQDSLAGTTDTQYF; CDR3nt: TGTGCCAGCAGCCAAGATAGTCTAGCGGGGACCACAGATACGCAGTATTTT
abundance: -; d_gene: -; j_gene: TRBJ2-6; v_gene: TRBV9; CDR3aa: CASSAQGAGANVLTF; CDR3nt: TGTGCCAGCAGCGCACAGGGAGCTGGGGCCAACGTCCTGACTTTC
abundance: -; d_gene: -; j_gene: TRBJ2-5; v_gene: TRBV6-6; CDR3aa: CASSLQETQYF; CDR3nt: TGTGCCAGCAGTCTCCAAGAGACCCAGTACTTC
abundance: -; d_gene: -; j_gene: TRBJ1-6; v_gene: TRBV6-5; CDR3aa: CASHGGKDSPLHF; CDR3nt: TGTGCCTCTCACGGGGGCAAGGATTCACCCCTCCACTTT
abundance: -; d_gene: -; j_gene: TRBJ1-3; v_gene: TRBV7-8; CDR3aa: CASSLRIGGDTIYF; CDR3nt: TGTGCCAGCAGCTTAAGAATCGGGGGAGACACCATATATTTT
abundance: few; d_gene: -; j_gene: TRBJ1-2; v_gene: TRBV2; CDR3aa: CASSELGSYGYTF; CDR3nt: TGTGCCAGCAGTGAATTGGGCTCCTATGGCTACACCTTC